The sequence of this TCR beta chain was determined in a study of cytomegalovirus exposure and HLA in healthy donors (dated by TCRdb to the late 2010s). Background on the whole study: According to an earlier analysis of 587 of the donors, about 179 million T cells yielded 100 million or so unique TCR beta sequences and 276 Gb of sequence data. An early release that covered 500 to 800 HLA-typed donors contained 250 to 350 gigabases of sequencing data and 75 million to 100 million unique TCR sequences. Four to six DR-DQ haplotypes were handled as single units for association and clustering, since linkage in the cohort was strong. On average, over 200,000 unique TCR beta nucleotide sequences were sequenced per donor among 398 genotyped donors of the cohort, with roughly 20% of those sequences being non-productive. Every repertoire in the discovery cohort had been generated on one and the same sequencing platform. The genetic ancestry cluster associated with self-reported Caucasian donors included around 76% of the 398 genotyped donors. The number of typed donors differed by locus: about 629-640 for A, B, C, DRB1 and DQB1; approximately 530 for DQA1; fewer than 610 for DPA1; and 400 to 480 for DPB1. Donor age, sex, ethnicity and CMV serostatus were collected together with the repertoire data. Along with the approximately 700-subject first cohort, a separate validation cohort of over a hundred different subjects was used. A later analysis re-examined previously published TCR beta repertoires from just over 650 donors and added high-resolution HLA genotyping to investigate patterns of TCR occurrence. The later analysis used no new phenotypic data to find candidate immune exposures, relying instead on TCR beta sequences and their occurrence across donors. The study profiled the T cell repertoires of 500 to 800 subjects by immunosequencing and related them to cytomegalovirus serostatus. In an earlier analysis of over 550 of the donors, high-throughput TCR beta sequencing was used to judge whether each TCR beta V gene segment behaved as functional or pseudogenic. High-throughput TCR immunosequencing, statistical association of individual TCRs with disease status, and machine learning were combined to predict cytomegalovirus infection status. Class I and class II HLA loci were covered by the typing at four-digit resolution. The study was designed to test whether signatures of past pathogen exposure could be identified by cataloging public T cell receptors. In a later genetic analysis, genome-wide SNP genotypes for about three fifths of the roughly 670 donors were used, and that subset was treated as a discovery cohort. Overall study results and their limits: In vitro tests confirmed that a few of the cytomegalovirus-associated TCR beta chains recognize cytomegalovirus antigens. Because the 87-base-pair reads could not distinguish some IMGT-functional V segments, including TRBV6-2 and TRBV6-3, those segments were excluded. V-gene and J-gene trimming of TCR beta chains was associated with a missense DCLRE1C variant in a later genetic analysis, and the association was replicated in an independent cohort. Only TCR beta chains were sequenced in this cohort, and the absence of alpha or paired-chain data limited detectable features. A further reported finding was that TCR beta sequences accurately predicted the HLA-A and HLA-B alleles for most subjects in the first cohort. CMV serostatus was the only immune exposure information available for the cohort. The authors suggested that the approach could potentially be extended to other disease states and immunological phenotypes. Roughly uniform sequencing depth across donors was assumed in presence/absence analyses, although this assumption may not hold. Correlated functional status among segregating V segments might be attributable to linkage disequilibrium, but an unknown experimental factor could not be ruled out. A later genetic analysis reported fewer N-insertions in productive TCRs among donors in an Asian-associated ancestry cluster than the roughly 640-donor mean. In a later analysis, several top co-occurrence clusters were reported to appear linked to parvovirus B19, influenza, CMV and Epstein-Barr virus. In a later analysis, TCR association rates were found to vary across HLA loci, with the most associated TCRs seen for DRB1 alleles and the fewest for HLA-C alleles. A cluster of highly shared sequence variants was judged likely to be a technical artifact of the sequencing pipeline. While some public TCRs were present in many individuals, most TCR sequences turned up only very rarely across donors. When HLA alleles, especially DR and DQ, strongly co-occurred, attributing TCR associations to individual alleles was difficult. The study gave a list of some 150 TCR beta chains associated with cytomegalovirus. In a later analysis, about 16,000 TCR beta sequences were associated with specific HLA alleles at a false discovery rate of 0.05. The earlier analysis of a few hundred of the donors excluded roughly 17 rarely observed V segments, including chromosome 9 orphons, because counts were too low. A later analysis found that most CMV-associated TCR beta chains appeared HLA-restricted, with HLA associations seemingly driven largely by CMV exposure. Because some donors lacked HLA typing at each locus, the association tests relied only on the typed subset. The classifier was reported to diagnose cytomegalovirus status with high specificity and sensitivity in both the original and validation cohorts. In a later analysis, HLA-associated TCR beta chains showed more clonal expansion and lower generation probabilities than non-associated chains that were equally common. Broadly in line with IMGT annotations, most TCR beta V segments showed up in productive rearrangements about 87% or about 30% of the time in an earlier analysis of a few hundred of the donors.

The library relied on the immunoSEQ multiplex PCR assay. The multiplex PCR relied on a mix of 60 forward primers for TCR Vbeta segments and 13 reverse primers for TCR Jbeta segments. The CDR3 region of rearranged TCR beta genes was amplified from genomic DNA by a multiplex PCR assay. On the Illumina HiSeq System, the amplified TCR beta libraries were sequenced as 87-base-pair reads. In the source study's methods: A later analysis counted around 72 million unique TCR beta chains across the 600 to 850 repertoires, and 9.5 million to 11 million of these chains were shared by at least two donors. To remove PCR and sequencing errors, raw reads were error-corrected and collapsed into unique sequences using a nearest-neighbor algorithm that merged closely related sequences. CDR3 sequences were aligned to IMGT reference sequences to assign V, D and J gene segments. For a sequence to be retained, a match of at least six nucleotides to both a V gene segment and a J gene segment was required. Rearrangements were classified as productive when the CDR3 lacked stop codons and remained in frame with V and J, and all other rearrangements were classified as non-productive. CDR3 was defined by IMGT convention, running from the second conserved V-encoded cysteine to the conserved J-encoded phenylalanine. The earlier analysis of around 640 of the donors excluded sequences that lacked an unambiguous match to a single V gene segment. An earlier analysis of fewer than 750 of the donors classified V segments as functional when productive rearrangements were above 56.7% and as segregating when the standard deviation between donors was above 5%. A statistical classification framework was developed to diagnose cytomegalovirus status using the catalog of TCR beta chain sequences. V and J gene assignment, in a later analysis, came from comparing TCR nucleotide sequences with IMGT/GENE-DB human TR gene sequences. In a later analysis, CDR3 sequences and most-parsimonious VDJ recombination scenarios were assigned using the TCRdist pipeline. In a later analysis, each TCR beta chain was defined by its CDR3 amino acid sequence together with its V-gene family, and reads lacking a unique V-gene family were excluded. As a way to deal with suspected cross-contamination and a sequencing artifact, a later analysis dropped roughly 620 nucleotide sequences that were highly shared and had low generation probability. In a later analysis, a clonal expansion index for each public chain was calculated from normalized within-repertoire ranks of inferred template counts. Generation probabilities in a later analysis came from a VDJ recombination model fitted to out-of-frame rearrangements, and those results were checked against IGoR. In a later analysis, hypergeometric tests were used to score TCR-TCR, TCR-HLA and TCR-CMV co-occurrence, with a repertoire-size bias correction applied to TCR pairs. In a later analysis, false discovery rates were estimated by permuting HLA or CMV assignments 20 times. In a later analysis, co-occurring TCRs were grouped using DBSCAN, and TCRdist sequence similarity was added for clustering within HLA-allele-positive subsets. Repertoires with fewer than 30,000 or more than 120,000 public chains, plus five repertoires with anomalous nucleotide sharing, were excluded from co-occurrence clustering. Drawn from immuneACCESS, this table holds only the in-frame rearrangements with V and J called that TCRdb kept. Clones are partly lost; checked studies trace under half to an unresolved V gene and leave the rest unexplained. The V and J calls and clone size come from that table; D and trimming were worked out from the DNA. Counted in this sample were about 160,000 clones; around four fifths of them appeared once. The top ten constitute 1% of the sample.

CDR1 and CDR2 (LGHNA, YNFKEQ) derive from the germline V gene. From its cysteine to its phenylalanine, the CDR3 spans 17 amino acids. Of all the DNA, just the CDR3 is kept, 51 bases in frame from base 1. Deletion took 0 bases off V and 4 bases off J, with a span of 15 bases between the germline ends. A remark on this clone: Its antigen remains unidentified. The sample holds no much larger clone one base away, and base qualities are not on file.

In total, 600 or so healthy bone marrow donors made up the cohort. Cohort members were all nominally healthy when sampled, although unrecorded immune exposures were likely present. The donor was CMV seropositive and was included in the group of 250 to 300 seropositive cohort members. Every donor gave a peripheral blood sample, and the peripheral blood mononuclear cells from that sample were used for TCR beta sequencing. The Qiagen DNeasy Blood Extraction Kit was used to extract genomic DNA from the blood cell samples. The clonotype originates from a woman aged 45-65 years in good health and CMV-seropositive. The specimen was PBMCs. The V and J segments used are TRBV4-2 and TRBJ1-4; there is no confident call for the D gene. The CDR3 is CASSQDAVAARNEKLFF. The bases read TGTGCCAGCAGCCAAGACGCGGTGGCAGCCCGTAATGAAAAACTGTTTTTT.